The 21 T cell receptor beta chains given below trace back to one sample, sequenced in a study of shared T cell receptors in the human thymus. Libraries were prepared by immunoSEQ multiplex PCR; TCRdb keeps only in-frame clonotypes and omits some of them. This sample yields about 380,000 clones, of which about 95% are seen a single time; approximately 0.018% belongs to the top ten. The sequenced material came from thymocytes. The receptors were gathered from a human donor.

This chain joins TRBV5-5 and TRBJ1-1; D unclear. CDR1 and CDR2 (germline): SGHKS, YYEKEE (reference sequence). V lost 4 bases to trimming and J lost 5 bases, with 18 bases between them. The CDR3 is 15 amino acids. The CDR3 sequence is CASSVRVRRRTEAFF. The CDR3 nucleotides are TGTGCCAGCAGCGTGCGGGTCAGAAGGAGGACTGAAGCTTTCTTT.

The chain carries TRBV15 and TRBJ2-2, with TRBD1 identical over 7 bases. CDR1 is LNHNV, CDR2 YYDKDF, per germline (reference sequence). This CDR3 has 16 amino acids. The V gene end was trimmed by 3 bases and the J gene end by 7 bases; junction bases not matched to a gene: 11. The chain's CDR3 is CATSREQGRECGELFF. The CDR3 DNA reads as TGTGCCACCAGCAGGGAACAGGGGCGCGAATGCGGGGAGCTGTTTTTT.

CDR3 loop: CASSYDAENYGYTF. The DNA for the CDR3 is TGTGCCAGCAGTTATGATGCGGAGAACTATGGCTACACCTTC. The chain combines TRBV6-5 with TRBJ1-2; D call uncertain. Germline CDR1 MNHEY, CDR2 SVGAGI. V was trimmed by 3 bases and J by 2 bases, leaving 10 bases between them. This CDR3 is built from 14 residues.

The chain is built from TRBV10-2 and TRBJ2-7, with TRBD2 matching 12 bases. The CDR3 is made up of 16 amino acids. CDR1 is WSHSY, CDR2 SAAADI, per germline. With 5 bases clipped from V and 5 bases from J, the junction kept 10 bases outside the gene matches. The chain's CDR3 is CASSLLGTSGQDEQYF. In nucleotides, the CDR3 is TGCGCCAGCAGTTTACTCGGGACTAGCGGGCAAGACGAGCAGTACTTC.

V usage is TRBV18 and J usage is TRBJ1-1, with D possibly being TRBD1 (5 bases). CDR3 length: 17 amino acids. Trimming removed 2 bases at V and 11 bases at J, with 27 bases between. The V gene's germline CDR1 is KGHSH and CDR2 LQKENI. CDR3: CASSPAMNRRGIVGAFF. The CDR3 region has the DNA TGTGCCAGCTCACCAGCCATGAACAGGCGGGGAATAGTGGGCGCTTTCTTT.

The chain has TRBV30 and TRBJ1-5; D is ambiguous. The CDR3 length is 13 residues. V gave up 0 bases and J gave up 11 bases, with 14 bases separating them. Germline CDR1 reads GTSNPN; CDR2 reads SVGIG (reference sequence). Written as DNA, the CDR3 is TGTGCCTGGAGTGTTGGGTACCTCAGGTCCCAGCATTTT. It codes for CAWSVGYLRSQHF.

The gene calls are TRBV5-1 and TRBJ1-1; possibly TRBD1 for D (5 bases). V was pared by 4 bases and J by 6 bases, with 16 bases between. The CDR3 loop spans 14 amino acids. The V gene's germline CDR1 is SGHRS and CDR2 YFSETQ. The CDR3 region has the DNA TGCGCCAGCAGCCCTGTCGGGGCCCTCCCTGAAGCTTTCTTT. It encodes CASSPVGALPEAFF.

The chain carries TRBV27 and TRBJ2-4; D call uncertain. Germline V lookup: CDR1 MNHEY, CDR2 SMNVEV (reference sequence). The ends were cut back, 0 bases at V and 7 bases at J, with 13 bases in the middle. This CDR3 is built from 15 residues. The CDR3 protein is CASSLSMAGHNIQYF. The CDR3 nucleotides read TGTGCCAGCAGTTTATCGATGGCAGGCCATAACATTCAGTACTTC.

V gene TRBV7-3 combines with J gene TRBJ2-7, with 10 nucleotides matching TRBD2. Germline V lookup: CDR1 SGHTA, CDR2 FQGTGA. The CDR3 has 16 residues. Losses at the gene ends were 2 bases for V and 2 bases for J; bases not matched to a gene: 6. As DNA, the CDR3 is TGTGCCAGCAGCTTATACGTAGCGGGAGGTGCCTACGAGCAGTACTTC. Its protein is CASSLYVAGGAYEQYF.

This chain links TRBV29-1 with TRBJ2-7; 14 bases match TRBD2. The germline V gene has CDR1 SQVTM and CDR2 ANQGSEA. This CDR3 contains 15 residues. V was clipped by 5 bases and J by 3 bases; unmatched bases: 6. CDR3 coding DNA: TGCAGCGTTTTGACTAGCGGGAGGGACAGCTACGAGCAGTACTTC. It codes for CSVLTSGRDSYEQYF.

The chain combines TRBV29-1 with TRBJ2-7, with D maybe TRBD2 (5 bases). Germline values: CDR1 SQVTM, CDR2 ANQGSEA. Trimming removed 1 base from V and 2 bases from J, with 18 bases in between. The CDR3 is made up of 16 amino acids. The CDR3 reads CSVEAPGNLSPYEQYF. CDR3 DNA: TGCAGCGTTGAAGCCCCGGGAAACCTTAGTCCCTACGAGCAGTACTTC.

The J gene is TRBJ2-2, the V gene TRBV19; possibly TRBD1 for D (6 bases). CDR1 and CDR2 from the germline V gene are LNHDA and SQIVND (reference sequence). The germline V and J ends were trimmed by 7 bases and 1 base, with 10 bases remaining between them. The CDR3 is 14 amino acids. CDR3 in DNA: TGTGCCAGTAAGGGGGTCAAGAACACCGGGGAGCTGTTTTTT. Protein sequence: CASKGVKNTGELFF.

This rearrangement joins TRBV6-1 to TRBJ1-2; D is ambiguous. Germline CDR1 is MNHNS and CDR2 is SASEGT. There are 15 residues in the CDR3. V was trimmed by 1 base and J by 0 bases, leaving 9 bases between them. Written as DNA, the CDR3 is TGTGCCAGCAGTGAAGAGGTCAAACCTAACTATGGCTACACCTTC. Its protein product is CASSEEVKPNYGYTF.

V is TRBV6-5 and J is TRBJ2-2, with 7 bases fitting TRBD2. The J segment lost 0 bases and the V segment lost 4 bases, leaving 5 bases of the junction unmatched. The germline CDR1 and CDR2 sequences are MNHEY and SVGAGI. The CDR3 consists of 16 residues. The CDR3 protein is CASSCTGTTNTGELFF. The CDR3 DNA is TGTGCCAGCAGTTGCACCGGGACTACGAACACCGGGGAGCTGTTTTTT.

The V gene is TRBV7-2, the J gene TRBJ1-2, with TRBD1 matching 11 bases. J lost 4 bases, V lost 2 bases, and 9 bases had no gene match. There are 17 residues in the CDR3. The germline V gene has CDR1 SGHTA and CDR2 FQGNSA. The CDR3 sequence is CASSLKFLDRGPYGYTF. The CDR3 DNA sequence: TGTGCCAGCAGCTTAAAGTTCTTGGACAGGGGGCCCTATGGCTACACCTTC.

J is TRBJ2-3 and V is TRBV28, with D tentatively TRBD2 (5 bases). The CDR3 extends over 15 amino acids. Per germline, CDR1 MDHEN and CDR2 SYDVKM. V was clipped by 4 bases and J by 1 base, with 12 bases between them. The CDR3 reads CASSSDDGGTDTQYF. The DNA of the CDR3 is TGTGCCAGCAGTTCAGACGACGGGGGCACAGATACGCAGTATTTT.

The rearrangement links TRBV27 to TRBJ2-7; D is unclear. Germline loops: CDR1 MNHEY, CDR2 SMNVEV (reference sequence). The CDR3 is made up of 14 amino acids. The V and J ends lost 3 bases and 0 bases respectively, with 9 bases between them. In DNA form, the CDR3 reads TGTGCCAGCAGTTTTCGGACGATCTCCTACGAGCAGTACTTC. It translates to CASSFRTISYEQYF.

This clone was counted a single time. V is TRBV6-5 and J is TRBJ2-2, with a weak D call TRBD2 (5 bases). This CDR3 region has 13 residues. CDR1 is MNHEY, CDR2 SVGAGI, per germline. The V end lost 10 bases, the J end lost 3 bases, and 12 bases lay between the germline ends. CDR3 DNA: TGTGCCACGGGAACCCGGCACACCGGGGAGCTGTTTTTT. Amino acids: CATGTRHTGELFF.

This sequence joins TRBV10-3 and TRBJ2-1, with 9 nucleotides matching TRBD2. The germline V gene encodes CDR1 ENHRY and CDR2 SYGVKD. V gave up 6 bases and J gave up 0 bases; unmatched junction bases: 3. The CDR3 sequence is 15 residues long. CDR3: CAISLAGSSYNEQFF. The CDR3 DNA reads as TGTGCCATCAGCCTAGCGGGAAGCTCCTACAATGAGCAGTTCTTC.

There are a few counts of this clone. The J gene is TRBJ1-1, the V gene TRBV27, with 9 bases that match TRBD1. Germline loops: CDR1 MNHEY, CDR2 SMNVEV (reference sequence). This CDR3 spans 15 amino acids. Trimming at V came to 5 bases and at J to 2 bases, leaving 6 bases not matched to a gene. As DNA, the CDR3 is TGTGCCAGCAGTCCCTCGACAGGGGGAAACACTGAAGCTTTCTTT. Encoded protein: CASSPSTGGNTEAFF.

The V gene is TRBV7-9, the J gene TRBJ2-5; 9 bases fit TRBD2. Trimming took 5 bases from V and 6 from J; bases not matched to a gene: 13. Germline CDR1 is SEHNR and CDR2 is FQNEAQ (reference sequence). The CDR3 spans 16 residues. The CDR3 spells CASSPIAGAGIQTQYF. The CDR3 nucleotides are TGTGCCAGCAGCCCAATAGCGGGAGCGGGGATACAGACCCAGTACTTC.